The T cell receptor beta chain under discussion was sequenced for a study of T cell changes during pregnancy in multiple sclerosis. Clones were sequenced by immunoSEQ multiplex PCR, and TCRdb holds only the in-frame ones, with some missing. The sample comprises fewer than 40,000 clones, roughly nine tenths of which are singletons, and around an eighth rests with the top ten. CDR1 and CDR2 from the germline V gene are MNHEY and SMNVEV (reference sequence). CDR3 length: 12 amino acids. On this clone: One junction end does not reproduce the germline sequence, and a read error may be involved.

The chain couples TRBV27 to TRBJ1-5, with a possible D match to TRBD1 (5 bases). The source of this sequence is a female donor with multiple sclerosis, enrolled in a pregnancy study. The source was CD8+ T cells from peripheral blood mononuclear cells, collected in the first trimester of pregnancy. The DNA of the CDR3 is TGCGCAAGCCGACAGTACAATCAGCCCCAGCATTTT. Translation: CASRQYNQPQHF.